A single sample gave rise to the 3 T cell receptor beta chains below, sequenced in a study of T cell responses to AZD1222 COVID-19 vaccine. TCRdb keeps only in-frame clones here, not all; method: immunoSEQ multiplex PCR. In the table there are some 200,000 clones, roughly 91% of which are singletons. The starting material was peripheral blood, obtained on day 0 of AZD1222 vaccination. The source of these receptors is an adult in good health.

The V call is TRBV19, the J call TRBJ1-5; TRBD1 aligns across 8 bases. Trimming at V came to 4 bases and at J to 2 bases, leaving 7 bases not matched to a gene. Germline V gives CDR1 LNHDA, CDR2 SQIVND (reference sequence). This CDR3 contains 16 residues. The CDR3 region is CASSTPGTGGNQPQHF. The DNA of the CDR3 is TGTGCCAGTAGTACCCCTGGGACAGGCGGCAATCAGCCCCAGCATTTT.

V and J are TRBV5-5 and TRBJ2-3, with D perhaps matching TRBD2 (7 bases). The CDR3 extends over 15 amino acids. Per germline, CDR1 SGHKS and CDR2 YYEKEE (reference sequence). V was shortened by 3 bases and J by 0 bases, with 11 bases between the two germline ends. Written as DNA, the CDR3 is TGTGCCAGCAGCTGGGAGGGGGTGAGCACAGATACGCAGTATTTT. Its protein product is CASSWEGVSTDTQYF.

The chain carries TRBV4-2 and TRBJ1-2, with D tentatively TRBD1 (6 bases). Germline V lookup: CDR1 LGHNA, CDR2 YNFKEQ. This CDR3 comprises 14 residues. V was pared by 2 bases and J by 6 bases, with 13 bases between. The CDR3 DNA sequence: TGTGCCAGCAGCCAATCGAACAGGGTCCATGGCTACACCTTC. Protein: CASSQSNRVHGYTF.